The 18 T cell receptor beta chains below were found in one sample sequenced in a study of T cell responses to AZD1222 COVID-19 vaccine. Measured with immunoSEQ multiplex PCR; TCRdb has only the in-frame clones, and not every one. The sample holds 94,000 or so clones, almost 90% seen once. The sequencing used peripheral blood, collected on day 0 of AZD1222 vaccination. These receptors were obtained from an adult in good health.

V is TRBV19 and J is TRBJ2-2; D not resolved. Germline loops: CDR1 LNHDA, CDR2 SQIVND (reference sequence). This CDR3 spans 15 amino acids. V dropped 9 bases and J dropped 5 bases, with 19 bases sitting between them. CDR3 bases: TGTGCCAGCGGAACTCGGTTCCCATCGACCGGGGAGCTGTTTTTT. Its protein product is CASGTRFPSTGELFF.

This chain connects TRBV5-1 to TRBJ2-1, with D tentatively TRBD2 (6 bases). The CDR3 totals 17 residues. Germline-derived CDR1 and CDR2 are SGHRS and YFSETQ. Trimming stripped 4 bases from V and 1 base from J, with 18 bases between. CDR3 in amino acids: CASSPGLVGGSYNEQFF. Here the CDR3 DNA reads TGCGCCAGCAGCCCTGGGTTGGTGGGGGGATCCTACAATGAGCAGTTCTTC.

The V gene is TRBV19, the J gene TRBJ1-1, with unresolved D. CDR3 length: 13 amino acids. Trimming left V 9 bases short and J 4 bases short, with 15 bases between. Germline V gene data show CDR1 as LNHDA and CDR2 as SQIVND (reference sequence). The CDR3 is CASRTGSGTEAFF. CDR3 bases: TGTGCCAGCCGGACGGGATCGGGCACTGAAGCTTTCTTT.

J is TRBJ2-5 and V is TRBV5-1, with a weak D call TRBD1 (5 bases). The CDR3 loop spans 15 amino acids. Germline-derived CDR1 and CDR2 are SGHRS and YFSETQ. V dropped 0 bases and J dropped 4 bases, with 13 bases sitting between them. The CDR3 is CASSLEGARRETQYF. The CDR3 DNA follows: TGCGCCAGCAGCTTGGAAGGGGCTAGGAGAGAGACCCAGTACTTC.

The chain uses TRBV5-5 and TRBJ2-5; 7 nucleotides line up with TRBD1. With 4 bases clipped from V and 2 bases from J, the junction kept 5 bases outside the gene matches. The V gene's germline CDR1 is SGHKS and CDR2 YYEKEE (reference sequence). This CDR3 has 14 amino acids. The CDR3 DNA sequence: TGTGCCAGCAGCGGGGGACAGCTTCAAGAGACCCAGTACTTC. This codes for CASSGGQLQETQYF.

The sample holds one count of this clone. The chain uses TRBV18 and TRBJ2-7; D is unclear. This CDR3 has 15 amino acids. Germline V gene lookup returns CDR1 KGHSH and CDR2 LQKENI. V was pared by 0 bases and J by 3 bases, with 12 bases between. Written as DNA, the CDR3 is TGTGCCAGCTCACCACCGTCGGGCAGAAACTACGAGCAGTACTTC. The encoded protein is CASSPPSGRNYEQYF.

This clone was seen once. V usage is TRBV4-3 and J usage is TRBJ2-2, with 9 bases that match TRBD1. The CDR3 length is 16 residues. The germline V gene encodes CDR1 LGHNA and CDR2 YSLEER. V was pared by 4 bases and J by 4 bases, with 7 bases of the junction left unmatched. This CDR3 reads CASSRNRGLGTGELFF. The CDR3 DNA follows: TGCGCCAGCAGCCGGAACAGGGGGCTGGGCACCGGGGAGCTGTTTTTT.

The CDR3 coding sequence is TGTGCCAGTACTCGACAGGGAAGCTATGGCTACACCTTC. It translates to CASTRQGSYGYTF. This chain uses TRBV19 with TRBJ1-2, with 7 bases identical to TRBD1. Germline V lookup: CDR1 LNHDA, CDR2 SQIVND (reference sequence). V lost 7 bases, J lost 4 bases, and 6 bases stayed unmatched. The CDR3 extends over 13 amino acids.

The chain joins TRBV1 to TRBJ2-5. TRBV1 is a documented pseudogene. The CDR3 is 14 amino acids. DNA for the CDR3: TGCACCAGCAGCCAGGAAAGGGTAGTTGAGACCCAGTACTTC. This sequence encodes CTSSQERVVETQYF.

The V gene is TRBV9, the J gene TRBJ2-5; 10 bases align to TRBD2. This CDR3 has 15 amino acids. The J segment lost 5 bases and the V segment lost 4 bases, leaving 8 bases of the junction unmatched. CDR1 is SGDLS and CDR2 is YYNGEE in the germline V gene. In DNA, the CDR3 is TGTGCCAGCAGCATAAGGGCTAGCGGGAGCGAGACCCAGTACTTC. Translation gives CASSIRASGSETQYF.

This CDR3 reads CASSPGQDPPFKQYF. CDR3 coding DNA: TGTGCCAGCAGCCCTGGACAGGACCCGCCGTTCAAGCAGTACTTC. This chain connects TRBV3-1 (or the pseudogene TRBV3-2) to TRBJ2-7; TRBD1 matches at 7 bases. With 4 bases clipped from V and 8 bases from J, the junction kept 14 bases outside the gene matches. The CDR3 contains 15 residues. Germline CDR1 reads LGHDT; CDR2 reads YNNKEL (reference sequence).

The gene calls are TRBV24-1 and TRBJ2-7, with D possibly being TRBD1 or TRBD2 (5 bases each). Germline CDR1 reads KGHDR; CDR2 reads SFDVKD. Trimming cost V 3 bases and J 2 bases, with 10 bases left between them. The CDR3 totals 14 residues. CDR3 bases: TGTGCCACCAGTGATGCCGGGACCCCCTACGAGCAGTACTTC. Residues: CATSDAGTPYEQYF.

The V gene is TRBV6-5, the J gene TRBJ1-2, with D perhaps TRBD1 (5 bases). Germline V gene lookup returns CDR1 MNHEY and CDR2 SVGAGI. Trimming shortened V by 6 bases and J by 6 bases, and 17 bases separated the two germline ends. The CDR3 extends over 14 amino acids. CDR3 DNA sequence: TGTGCCAGCAGCCCCCAGGGAGTTGAAGATGGCTACACCTTC. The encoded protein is CASSPQGVEDGYTF.

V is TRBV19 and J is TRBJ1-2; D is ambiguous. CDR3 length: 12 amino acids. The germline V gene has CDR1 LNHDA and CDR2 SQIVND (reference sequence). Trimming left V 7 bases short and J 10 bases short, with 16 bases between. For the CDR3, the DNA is TGTGCCAGTATCGGGAACAGCCATGCCTACACCTTC. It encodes CASIGNSHAYTF.

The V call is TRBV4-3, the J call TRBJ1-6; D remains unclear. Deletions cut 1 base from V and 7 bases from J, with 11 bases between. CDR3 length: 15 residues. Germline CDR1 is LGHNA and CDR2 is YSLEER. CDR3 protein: CASSQANGQNSPLHF. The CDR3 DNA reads TGCGCCAGCAGCCAAGCCAACGGGCAGAATTCACCCCTCCACTTT.

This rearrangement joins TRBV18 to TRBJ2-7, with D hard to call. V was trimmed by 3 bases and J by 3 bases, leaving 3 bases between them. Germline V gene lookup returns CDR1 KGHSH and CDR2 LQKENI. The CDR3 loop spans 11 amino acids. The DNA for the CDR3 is TGTGCCAGCTCACCGCGCTACGAGCAGTACTTC. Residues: CASSPRYEQYF.

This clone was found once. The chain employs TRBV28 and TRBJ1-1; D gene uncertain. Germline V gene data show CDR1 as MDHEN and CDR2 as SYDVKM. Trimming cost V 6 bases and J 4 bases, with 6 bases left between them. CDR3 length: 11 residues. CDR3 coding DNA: TGTGCCAGCAGGCTGGGCACTGAAGCTTTCTTT. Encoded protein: CASRLGTEAFF. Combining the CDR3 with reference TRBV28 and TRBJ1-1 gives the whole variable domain DVKVTQSSRYLVKRTGEKVFLECVQDMDHENMFWYRQDPGLGLRLIYFSYDVKMKEKGDIPEGYSVSREKKERFSLILESASTNQTSMYLCASRLGTEAFFGQGTRLTVV.

CDR3 coding DNA: TGTGCCAGCAGTTCGCCTACAAGCGGAACACAAGAGACCCAGTACTTC. This translates into CASSSPTSGTQETQYF. The gene calls are TRBV28 and TRBJ2-5, with D possibly matching TRBD2 (5 bases). The CDR3 is made up of 16 amino acids. Per germline, CDR1 MDHEN and CDR2 SYDVKM. The germline V and J ends were trimmed by 4 bases and 2 bases, with 17 bases remaining between them.